This TCR beta chain was documented in a study of PD-1 blockade in mismatch repair-deficient tumors. Study-level information: Enrolled about 2012-2016, patients had progressing, pretreated mismatch repair-deficient cancers of about a dozen types. Study-level points and caveats: Tumor-resident clones, often absent from pretreatment blood, expanded after pembrolizumab and then contracted.

Worth noting for this clone: What it binds is unknown.

The V gene's germline CDR1 is SGDLS and CDR2 YYNGEE. The CDR3 extends over 12 amino acids. V dropped 3 bases and J dropped 2 bases, with 4 bases sitting between them. A few pembrolizumab responders had their TCRs sequenced. This table comes from immunoSEQ multiplex PCR, and its TCRdb copy is limited to in-frame clones, with some not included. The sample has 90,000 to 130,000 clones; about 83% are singletons. The sequencing here drew on peripheral blood, taken approximately 14 months after starting pembrolizumab. The chain uses TRBV9 and TRBJ2-3; D gene unclear. The sequence derives from an adult with mismatch repair-deficient cancer. CDR3 nucleotide sequence: TGTGCCAGCAGCGCCCACACAGATACGCAGTATTTT. The encoded protein is CASSAHTDTQYF.